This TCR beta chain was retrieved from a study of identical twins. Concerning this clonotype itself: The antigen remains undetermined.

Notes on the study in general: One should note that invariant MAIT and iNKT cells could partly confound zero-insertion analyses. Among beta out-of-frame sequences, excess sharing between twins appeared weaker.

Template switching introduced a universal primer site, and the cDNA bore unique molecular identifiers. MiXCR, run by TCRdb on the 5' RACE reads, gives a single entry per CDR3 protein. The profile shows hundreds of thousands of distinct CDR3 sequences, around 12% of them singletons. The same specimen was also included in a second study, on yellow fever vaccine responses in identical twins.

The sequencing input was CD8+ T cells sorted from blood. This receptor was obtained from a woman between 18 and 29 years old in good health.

CDR3 coding DNA: TGCAGCGTGAACAGTGGGGCCCACGAGCAGTACTTC. Translated: CSVNSGAHEQYF. The chain couples TRBV29-1 to TRBJ2-7, with D possibly being TRBD1 (5 bases). The CDR3 spans 12 residues. Germline V gene data show CDR1 as SQVTM and CDR2 as ANQGSEA. The V end was cut by 6 bases, the J end by 5 bases, with 14 bases between.